Listed below are T cell receptor beta chains from one sample, sequenced in a study of cytomegalovirus exposure and HLA in healthy donors. Using immunoSEQ multiplex PCR, the repertoire was profiled, and TCRdb retains in-frame clones only, with some absent. The repertoire holds some 130,000 clones, with roughly three quarters as singletons. The sequenced sample was PBMCs. Source of these receptors: a man in his forties or fifties in good health and CMV-seronegative. The conserved cysteine and the conserved F or W are not part of the CDR3 here. Each record gives: clone size, V gene, CDR3 protein. The size of a clone is reported for some rows only, either as once, few or many, or as a class for expanded clones.

abundance: NA; v_gene: TRBV15; CDR3aa: ATSRDISSGNTIY
abundance: NA; v_gene: TRBV30; CDR3aa: AWSGNPGSRDTQY
abundance: few; v_gene: TRBV28; CDR3aa: ASKRAQGGSYEQY
abundance: NA; v_gene: TRBV6-1; CDR3aa: ASSEEGGQGGAEQY
abundance: NA; v_gene: TRBV2; CDR3aa: ASANRGYEAF
abundance: NA; v_gene: TRBV7-3; CDR3aa: ASSLGSGVLDEQF
abundance: NA; v_gene: TRBV7-9; CDR3aa: ASSSVSSGNTIY
abundance: NA; v_gene: TRBV6-1; CDR3aa: ASSGQPGETQY
abundance: NA; v_gene: TRBV28; CDR3aa: ASSFRGVYYEQY
abundance: NA; v_gene: TRBV19; CDR3aa: ASSRVGGEEKLF
abundance: NA; v_gene: TRBV5-8; CDR3aa: ASSPGQSGANVLT
abundance: NA; v_gene: TRBV7-9; CDR3aa: ASSLRGVSNYGYT
abundance: once; v_gene: TRBV6-5; CDR3aa: ASSYEAGGREQY
abundance: NA; v_gene: TRBV7-9; CDR3aa: ASSSQGTDTQY
abundance: few; v_gene: TRBV7-3; CDR3aa: ASSLTGTGGDAF
abundance: NA; v_gene: TRBV5-4; CDR3aa: ASSLDQGTYGYT
abundance: NA; v_gene: TRBV7-9; CDR3aa: SSSTNSMSSYEQY